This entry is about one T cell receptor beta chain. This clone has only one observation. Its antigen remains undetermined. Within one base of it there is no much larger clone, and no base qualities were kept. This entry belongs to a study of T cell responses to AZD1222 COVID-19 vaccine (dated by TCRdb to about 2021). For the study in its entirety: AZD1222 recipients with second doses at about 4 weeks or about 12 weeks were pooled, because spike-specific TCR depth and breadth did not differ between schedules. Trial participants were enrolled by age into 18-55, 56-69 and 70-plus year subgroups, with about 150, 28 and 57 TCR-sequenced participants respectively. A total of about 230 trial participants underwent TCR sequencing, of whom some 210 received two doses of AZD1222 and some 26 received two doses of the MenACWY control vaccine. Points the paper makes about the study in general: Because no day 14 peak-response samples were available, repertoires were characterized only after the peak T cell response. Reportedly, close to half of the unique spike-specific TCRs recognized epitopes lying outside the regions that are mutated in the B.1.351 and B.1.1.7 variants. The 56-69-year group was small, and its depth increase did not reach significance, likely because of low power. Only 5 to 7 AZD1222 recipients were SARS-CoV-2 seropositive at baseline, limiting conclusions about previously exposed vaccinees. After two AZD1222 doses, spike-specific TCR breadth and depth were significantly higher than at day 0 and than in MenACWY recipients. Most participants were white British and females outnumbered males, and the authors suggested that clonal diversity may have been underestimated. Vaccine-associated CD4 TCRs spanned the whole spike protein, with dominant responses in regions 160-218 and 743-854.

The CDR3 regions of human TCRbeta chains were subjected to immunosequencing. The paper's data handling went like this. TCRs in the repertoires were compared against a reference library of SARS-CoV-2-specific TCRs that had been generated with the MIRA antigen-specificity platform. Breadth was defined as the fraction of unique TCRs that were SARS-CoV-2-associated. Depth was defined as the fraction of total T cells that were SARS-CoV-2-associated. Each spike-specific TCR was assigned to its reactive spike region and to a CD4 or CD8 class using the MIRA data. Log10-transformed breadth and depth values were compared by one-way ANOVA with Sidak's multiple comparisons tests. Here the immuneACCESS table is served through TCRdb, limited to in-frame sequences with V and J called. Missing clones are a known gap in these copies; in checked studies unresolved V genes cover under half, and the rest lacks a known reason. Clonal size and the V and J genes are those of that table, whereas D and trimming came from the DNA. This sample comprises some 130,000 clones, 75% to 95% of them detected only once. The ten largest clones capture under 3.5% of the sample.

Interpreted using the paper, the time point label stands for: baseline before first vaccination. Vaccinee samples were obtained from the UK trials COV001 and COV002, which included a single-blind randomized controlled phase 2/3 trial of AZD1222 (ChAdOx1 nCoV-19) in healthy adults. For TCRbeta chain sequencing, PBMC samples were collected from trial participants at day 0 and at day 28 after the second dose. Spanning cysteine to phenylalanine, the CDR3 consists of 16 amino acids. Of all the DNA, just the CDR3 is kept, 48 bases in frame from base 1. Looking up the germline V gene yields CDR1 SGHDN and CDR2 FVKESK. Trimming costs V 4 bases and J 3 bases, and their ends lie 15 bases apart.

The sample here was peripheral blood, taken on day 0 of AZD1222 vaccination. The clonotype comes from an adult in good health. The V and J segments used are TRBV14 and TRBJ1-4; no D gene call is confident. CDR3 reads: CASSPRAGLSNEKLFF. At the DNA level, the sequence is TGTGCCAGCAGCCCTCGAGCTGGGTTATCTAATGAAAAACTGTTTTTT.